Below are 5 T cell receptor beta chains sequenced from a single sample in a study of blood T cells in healthy people across ages. The use of a sample-barcoded 5' primer and a J-beta primer mix characterized a second PCR of about 7 to 12 cycles. TCRdb redid the calling of the 5' RACE reads with MiXCR, one entry per CDR3 protein. The sample has approximately 790,000 distinct CDR3 sequences, 62% seen once. Material: blood. These receptor sequences come from a man in his thirties or forties in good health.

V and J are TRBV27 and TRBJ2-5, with a weak D call TRBD2 (7 bases). CDR1 is MNHEY and CDR2 is SMNVEV in the germline V gene (reference sequence). Trimming stripped 5 bases from V and 0 bases from J, with 13 bases between. This CDR3 is built from 15 residues. The CDR3 sequence: CASSTRGAYQETQYF. The DNA of the CDR3 is TGTGCCAGCAGTACCCGGGGGGCGTACCAAGAGACCCAGTACTTC.

The V and J genes are TRBV12-3 or TRBV12-4 and TRBJ1-1; perhaps TRBD1 as D (5 bases). The ends were cut back, 6 bases at V and 5 bases at J, with 13 bases in the middle. The CDR3 is 13 amino acids. In nucleotides, the CDR3 is TGTGCCAGCAGCCCTAACCGGGGGACTGAAGCTTTCTTT. It yields the protein CASSPNRGTEAFF.

Here the CDR3 reads CSVESRPSTNEQFF. CDR3 sequence (DNA): TGCAGCGTTGAATCTAGACCTAGCACGAATGAGCAGTTCTTC. This chain connects TRBV29-1 to TRBJ2-1; weak D call: TRBD2 (5 bases). Trimming cost V 2 bases and J 7 bases, with 15 bases left between them. The CDR3 is 14 residues long. Germline V gene data show CDR1 as SQVTM and CDR2 as ANQGSEA.

The table lists this clonotype with a few counts. This rearrangement joins TRBV10-3 to TRBJ2-7; D may correspond to TRBD1 or TRBD2 (5 bases each). Germline loops: CDR1 ENHRY, CDR2 SYGVKD. V lost 6 bases, J lost 2 bases, and 14 bases lay in between. This CDR3 comprises 14 residues. DNA of the CDR3: TGTGCCATCAGCCCTAAGACGGGGCCCTACGAGCAGTACTTC. It encodes CAISPKTGPYEQYF.

This clonotype was counted a few times. V usage is TRBV9 and J usage is TRBJ2-6; D remains ambiguous. Germline V lookup: CDR1 SGDLS, CDR2 YYNGEE. This CDR3 has 15 amino acids. V lost 0 bases and J lost 0, with 4 bases in between. The CDR3 is CASSVGISGANVLTF. The DNA for the CDR3 is TGTGCCAGCAGCGTAGGCATCTCTGGGGCCAACGTCCTGACTTTC. The full variable domain, its missing parts supplied by reference TRBV9 and TRBJ2-6, is DSGVTQTPKHLITATGQRVTLRCSPRSGDLSVYWYQQSLDQGLQFLIQYYNGEERAKGNILERFSAQQFPDLHSELNLSSLELGDSALYFCASSVGISGANVLTFGAGSRLTVL.